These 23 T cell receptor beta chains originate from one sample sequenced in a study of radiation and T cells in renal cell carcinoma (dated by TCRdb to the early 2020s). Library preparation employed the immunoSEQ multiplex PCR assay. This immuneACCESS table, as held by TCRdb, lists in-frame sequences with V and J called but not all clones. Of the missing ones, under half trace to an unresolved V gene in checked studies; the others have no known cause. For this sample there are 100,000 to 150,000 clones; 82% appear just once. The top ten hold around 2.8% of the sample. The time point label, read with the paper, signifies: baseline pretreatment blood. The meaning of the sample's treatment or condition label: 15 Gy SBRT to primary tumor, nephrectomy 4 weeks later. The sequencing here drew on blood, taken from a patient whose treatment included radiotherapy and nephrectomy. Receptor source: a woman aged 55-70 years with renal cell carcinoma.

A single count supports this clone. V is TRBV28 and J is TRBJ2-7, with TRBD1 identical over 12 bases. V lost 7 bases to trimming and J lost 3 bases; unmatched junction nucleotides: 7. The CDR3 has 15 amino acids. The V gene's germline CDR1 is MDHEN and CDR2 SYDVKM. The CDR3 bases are TGTGCCAGCACCCGCGGGACAGGGGGCCGCTACGAGCAGTACTTC. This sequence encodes CASTRGTGGRYEQYF.

The CDR3 sequence: CASSLVAGTGFSGNTIYF. For the CDR3, the DNA is TGTGCCAGCAGTTTAGTCGCAGGGACGGGATTCTCTGGAAACACCATATATTTT. J is TRBJ1-3 and V is TRBV27; D is possibly TRBD1 (5 bases). The germline V gene has CDR1 MNHEY and CDR2 SMNVEV (reference sequence). This CDR3 has 18 amino acids. V lost 2 bases to trimming and J lost 0 bases, with 17 bases between them.

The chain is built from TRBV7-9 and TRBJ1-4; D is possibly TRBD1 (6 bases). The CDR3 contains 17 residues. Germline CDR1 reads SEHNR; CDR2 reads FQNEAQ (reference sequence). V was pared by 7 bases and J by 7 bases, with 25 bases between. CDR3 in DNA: TGTGCCAGCACCGAGAAATCGGGGGGCCGCGAACTTGAAAAACTGTTTTTT. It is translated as CASTEKSGGRELEKLFF.

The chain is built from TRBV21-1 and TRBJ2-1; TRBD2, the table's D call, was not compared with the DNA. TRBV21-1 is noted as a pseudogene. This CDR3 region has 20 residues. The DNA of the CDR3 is TGTGCCAGCAGCACCCCAAGACTAGCGGGAGGCCTCAGCTCCTACAATGAGCAGTTCTTC. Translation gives CASSTPRLAGGLSSYNEQFF.

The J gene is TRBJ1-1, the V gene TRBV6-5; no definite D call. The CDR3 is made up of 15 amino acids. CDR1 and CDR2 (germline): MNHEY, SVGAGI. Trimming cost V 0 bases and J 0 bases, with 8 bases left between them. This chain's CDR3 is CASSYSGILNTEAFF. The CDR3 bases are TGTGCCAGCAGTTACTCGGGGATCCTGAACACTGAAGCTTTCTTT.

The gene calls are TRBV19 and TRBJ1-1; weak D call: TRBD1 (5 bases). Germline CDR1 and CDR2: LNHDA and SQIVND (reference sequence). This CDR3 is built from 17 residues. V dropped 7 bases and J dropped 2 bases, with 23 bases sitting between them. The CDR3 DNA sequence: TGTGCCAGTAATTCGATCGGACACCTACCTAGTAACACTGAAGCTTTCTTT. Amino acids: CASNSIGHLPSNTEAFF.

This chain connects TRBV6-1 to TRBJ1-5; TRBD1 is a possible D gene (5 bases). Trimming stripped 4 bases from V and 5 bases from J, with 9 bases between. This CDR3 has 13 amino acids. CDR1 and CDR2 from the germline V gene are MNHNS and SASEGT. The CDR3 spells CASSVIRDQPQHF. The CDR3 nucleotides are TGTGCCAGCAGTGTTATCAGGGATCAGCCCCAGCATTTT.

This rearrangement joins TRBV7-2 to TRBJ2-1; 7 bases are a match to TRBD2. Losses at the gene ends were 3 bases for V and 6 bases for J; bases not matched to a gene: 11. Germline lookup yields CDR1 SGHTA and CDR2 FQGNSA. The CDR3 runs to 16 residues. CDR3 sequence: CASSFQVGRGFNEQFF. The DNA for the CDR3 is TGTGCCAGCAGCTTTCAAGTTGGGCGGGGGTTCAATGAGCAGTTCTTC.

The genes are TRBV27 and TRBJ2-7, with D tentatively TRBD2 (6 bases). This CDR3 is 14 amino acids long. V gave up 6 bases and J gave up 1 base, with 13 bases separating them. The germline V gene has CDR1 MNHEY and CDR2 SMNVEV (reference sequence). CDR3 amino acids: CASSSDGTSYEQYF. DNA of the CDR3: TGTGCCAGCAGCTCGGACGGGACTTCCTACGAGCAGTACTTC.

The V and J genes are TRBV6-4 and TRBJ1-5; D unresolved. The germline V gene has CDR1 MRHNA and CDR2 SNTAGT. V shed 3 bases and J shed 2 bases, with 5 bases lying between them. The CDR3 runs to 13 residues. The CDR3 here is CASSERGNQPQHF. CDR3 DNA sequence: TGTGCCAGCAGTGAAAGGGGCAATCAGCCCCAGCATTTT.

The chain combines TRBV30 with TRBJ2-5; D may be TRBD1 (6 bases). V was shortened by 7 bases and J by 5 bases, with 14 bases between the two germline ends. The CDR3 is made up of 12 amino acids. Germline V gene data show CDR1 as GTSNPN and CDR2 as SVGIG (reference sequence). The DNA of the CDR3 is TGTGCCTACCGGGACAATAAGGAGACCCAGTACTTC. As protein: CAYRDNKETQYF.

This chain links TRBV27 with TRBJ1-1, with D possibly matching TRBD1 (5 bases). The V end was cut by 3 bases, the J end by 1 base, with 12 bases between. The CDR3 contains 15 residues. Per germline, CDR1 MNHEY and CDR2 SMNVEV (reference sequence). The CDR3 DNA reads TGTGCCAGCAGTTTTCCGGGGGTCCCGAACACTGAAGCTTTCTTT. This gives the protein CASSFPGVPNTEAFF.

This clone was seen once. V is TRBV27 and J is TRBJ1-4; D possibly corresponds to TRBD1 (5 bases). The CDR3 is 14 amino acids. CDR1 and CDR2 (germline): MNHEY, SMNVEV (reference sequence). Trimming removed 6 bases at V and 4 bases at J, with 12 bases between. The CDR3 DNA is TGTGCCAGCAGGCCCGCTGGGGGTAATGAAAAACTGTTTTTT. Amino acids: CASRPAGGNEKLFF.

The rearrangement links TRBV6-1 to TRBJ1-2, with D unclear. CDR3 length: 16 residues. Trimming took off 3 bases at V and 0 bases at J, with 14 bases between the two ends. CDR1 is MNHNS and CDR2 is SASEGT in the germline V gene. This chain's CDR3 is CASSDRSVVANYGYTF. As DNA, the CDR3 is TGTGCCAGCAGTGATCGTTCGGTCGTAGCTAACTATGGCTACACCTTC.

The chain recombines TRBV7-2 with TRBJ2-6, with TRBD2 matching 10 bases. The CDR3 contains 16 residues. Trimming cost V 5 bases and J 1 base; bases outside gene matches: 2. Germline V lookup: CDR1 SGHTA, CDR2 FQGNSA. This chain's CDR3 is CASSRTSGSGANVLTF. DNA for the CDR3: TGTGCCAGCAGCCGGACTAGCGGATCTGGGGCCAACGTCCTGACTTTC.

The CDR3 loop is CASRPGQGGDQPQHF. Here the CDR3 DNA reads TGTGCCAGTAGGCCGGGACAGGGTGGAGACCAGCCCCAGCATTTT. This chain joins TRBV19 and TRBJ1-5; 9 bases agree with TRBD1. V lost 6 bases, J lost 7 bases, and 10 bases stayed unmatched. Germline lookup yields CDR1 LNHDA and CDR2 SQIVND (reference sequence). This CDR3 is built from 15 residues.

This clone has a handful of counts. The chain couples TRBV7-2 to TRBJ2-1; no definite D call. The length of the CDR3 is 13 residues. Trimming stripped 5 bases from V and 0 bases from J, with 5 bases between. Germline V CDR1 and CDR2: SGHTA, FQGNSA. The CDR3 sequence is CASSPSSYNEQFF. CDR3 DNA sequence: TGTGCCAGCAGCCCATCCTCCTACAATGAGCAGTTCTTC.

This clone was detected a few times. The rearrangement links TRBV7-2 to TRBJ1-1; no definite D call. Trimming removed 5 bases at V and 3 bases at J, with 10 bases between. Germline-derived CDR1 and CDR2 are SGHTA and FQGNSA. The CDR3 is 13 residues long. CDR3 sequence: CASSLHDYTEAFF. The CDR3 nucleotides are TGTGCCAGCAGCCTTCATGACTACACTGAAGCTTTCTTT. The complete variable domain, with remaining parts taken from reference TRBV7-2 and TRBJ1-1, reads GAGVSQSPSNKVTEKGKDVELRCDPISGHTALYWYRQSLGQGLEFLIYFQGNSAPDKSGLPSDRFSAERTGGSVSTLTIQRTQQEDSAVYLCASSLHDYTEAFFGQGTRLTVV.

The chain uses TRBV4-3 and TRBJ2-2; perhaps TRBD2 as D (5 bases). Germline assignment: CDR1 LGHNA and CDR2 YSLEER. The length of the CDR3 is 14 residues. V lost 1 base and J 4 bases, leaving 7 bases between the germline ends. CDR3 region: CASSQGESTGELFF. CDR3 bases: TGCGCCAGCAGCCAAGGGGAGAGCACCGGGGAGCTGTTTTTT.

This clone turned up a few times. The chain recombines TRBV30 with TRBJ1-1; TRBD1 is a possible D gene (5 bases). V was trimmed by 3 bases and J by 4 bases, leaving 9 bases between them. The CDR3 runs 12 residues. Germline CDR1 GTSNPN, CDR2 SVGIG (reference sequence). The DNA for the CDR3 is TGTGCCTGGAGGCCGGGGGGCACTGAAGCTTTCTTT. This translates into CAWRPGGTEAFF.

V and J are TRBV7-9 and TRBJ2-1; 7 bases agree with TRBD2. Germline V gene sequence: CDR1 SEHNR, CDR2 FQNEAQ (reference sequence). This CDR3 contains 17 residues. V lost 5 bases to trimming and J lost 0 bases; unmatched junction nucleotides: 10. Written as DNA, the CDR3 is TGTGCCAGCAGCGGGGAGACTAGCTGGAGCTCCTACAATGAGCAGTTCTTC. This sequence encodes CASSGETSWSSYNEQFF.

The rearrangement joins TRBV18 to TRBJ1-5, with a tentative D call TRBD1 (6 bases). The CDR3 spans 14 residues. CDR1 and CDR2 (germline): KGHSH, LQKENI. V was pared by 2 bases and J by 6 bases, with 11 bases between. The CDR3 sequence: CASSPISRGQPQHF. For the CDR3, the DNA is TGTGCCAGCTCACCAATTAGCAGGGGTCAGCCCCAGCATTTT. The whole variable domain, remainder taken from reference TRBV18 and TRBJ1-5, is NAGVMQNPRHLVRRRGQEARLRCSPMKGHSHVYWYRQLPEEGLKFMVYLQKENIIDESGMPKERFSAEFPKEGPSILRIQQVVRGDSAAYFCASSPISRGQPQHFGDGTRLSIL.

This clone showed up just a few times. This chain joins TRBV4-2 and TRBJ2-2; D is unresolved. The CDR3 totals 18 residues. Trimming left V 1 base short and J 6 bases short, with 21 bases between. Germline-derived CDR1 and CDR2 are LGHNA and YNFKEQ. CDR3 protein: CASSQVSNSNDGAGELFF. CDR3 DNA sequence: TGTGCCAGCAGCCAAGTTAGTAACTCCAACGATGGGGCCGGGGAGCTGTTTTTT.